This T cell receptor beta chain was profiled in a study of cytomegalovirus exposure and HLA in healthy donors. Study information: An earlier analysis identified 120 million or so unique TCR beta sequences in approximately 170 million T cells.

The junction had 6 bases not matched to a gene; V was cut back by 4 bases and J by 6 bases. The CDR3 loop spans 14 amino acids. The germline CDR1 and CDR2 sequences are SGHAT and FQNNGV. PCR primers comprised 60 Vbeta and 13 Jbeta primers. Method: immunoSEQ multiplex PCR; TCRdb's copy keeps in-frame clones and lacks some. The sample has tens of thousands of clones, roughly four fifths seen once. This clone showed up just a few times. Everyone who donated was a healthy bone marrow donor. This receptor was identified in a young man in good health and CMV-seronegative. Specimen: PBMCs. This rearrangement joins TRBV11-2 to TRBJ1-1; TRBD1 matches at 9 bases. The CDR3 coding sequence is TGTGCCAGCAGCTCTAACAGGGGGCGGCCTGAAGCTTTCTTT. Translation: CASSSNRGRPEAFF.